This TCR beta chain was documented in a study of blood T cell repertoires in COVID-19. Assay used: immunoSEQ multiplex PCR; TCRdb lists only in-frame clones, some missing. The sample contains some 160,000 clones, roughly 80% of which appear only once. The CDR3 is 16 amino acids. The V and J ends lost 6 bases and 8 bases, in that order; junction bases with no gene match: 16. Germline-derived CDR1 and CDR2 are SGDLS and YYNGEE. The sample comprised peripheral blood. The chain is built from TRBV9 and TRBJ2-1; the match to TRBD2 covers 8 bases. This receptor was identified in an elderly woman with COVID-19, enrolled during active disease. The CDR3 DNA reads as TGTGCCAGCACCCCCCGGGGGCGGGGGGATGGGGATGAGCAGTTCTTC. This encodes CASTPRGRGDGDEQFF.